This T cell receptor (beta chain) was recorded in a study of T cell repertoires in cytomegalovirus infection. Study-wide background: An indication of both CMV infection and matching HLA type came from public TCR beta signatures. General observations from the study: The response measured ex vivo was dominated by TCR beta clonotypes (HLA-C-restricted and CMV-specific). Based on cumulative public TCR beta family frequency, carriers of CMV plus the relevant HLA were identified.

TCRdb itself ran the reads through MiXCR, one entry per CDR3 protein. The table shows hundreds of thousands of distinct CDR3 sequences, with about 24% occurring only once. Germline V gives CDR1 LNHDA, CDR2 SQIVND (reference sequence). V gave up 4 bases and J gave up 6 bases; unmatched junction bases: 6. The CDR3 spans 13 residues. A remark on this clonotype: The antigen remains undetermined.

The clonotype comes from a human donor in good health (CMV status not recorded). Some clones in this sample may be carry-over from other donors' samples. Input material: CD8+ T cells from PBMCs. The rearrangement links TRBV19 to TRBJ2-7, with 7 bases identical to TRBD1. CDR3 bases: TGTGCCAGTAGTACGGTGACAGGGATCGAGCAGTACTTC. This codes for CASSTVTGIEQYF.